These 27 T cell receptor beta chains were sequenced from one sample in a study of beta chain features in type 1 diabetes. The whole isolated RNA underwent reverse transcription, so sequencing captured expressed TCRB transcripts. Clones were read by immunoSEQ multiplex PCR, and TCRdb kept only the in-frame ones, dropping some. This sample has hundreds of thousands of clones, with approximately 30% found just once. Sequencing used naive CD4+ T cells from blood. These receptors all come from a man between 18 and 35 years old in good health.

This rearrangement joins TRBV20-1 to TRBJ1-2; D is ambiguous. CDR1 and CDR2 (germline): DFQATT, SNEGSKA (reference sequence). CDR3 length: 11 amino acids. The germline V and J ends were trimmed by 7 bases and 4 bases, with 10 bases remaining between them. This CDR3 is CSVPSSYGYTF. CDR3 sequence (DNA): TGCAGTGTCCCTTCGAGCTATGGCTACACCTTC.

The sample holds a few counts of this clone. The chain links TRBV29-1 to TRBJ2-6, with D tentatively TRBD1 (6 bases). The V end lost 7 bases, the J end lost 4 bases, and 8 bases lay between the germline ends. CDR1 and CDR2 from the germline V gene are SQVTM and ANQGSEA. The CDR3 loop spans 12 amino acids. CDR3 coding DNA: TGCAGCGCTGGACAGGGGGCCAACGTCCTGACTTTC. Its translation: CSAGQGANVLTF.

A few counts support this clone. The V gene is TRBV2, the J gene TRBJ2-7; no reliable D call. Trimming pared 2 bases from V and 1 base from J, leaving 9 bases between. This CDR3 is built from 14 residues. CDR1 and CDR2 (germline): SNHLY, FYNNEI. This CDR3 reads CASSEQDQSYEQYF. The DNA for the CDR3 is TGTGCCAGCAGTGAACAGGACCAATCCTACGAGCAGTACTTC.

As concerns this clone: One end of the junction fails to match germline, which may point to a read error. At the DNA level, this CDR3 is encoded by other sequences in the same sample as well. The chain is built from TRBV7-7 and TRBJ2-7, with 7 positions matching TRBD1. CDR3 length: 13 amino acids. Germline-derived CDR1 and CDR2 are SSHAT and FNYEAQ (reference sequence). The CDR3 DNA is TGTGCTAGCAGCTTGGACAGGCTTGACGAGCAGTACTTC. It translates to CASSLDRLDEQYF.

The table lists this clone with a few counts. The gene calls are TRBV30 and TRBJ2-1; a weak D match, TRBD2 (5 bases). Germline lookup yields CDR1 GTSNPN and CDR2 SVGIG (reference sequence). This CDR3 comprises 15 residues. V was trimmed by 2 bases and J by 5 bases, leaving 16 bases between them. The CDR3 here is CAWSPKMGSNNEQFF. Here the CDR3 DNA reads TGTGCCTGGAGTCCCAAAATGGGGAGCAACAATGAGCAGTTCTTC.

The V and J genes are TRBV15 and TRBJ2-2; 7 positions match TRBD2. The length of the CDR3 is 13 residues. The V gene end was trimmed by 5 bases and the J gene end by 6 bases; junction bases not matched to a gene: 3. Per the germline V gene, CDR1 is LNHNV and CDR2 is YYDKDF (reference sequence). This CDR3 is CATSGTSAGELFF. In DNA form, the CDR3 reads TGTGCCACCAGCGGTACTAGCGCCGGGGAGCTGTTTTTT.

This clone was detected only a few times. This sequence joins TRBV15 and TRBJ1-5, with D uncertain. V lost 1 base, J lost 4 bases, and 14 bases lay in between. Germline V gene sequence: CDR1 LNHNV, CDR2 YYDKDF (reference sequence). This CDR3 is 16 amino acids long. The chain's CDR3 is CATSRASGKINQPQHF. CDR3 in DNA: TGTGCCACCAGCAGAGCGTCCGGTAAAATAAATCAGCCCCAGCATTTT.

This chain uses TRBV13 with TRBJ2-1, with 7 bases that match TRBD1. Germline-derived CDR1 and CDR2 are PRHDT and FYEKMQ (reference sequence). CDR3 length: 16 residues. The V segment lost 0 bases and the J segment 6 bases; nucleotides outside the gene matches: 8. The CDR3 sequence: CASSLGLTGRGNEQFF. In DNA, the CDR3 is TGTGCCAGCAGCTTAGGTTTGACAGGGAGAGGCAATGAGCAGTTCTTC.

The chain links TRBV29-1 to TRBJ2-7; 14 positions match TRBD2. CDR1 is SQVTM and CDR2 is ANQGSEA in the germline V gene. Trimming removed 4 bases from V and 4 bases from J; junction bases left unmatched: 6. This CDR3 region has 15 residues. The CDR3 DNA reads as TGCAGCGTTGTGGGACTAGCGGGAGATCTGTACGAGCAGTACTTC. Protein: CSVVGLAGDLYEQYF.

This clone was counted a few times. This chain uses TRBV18 with TRBJ2-5, with D unresolved. Germline CDR1 is KGHSH and CDR2 is LQKENI. V lost 5 bases and J lost 5, with 9 bases in between. This CDR3 comprises 12 residues. The CDR3 spells CASSTSEETQYF. The CDR3, as DNA: TGTGCCAGCTCAACCTCCGAGGAGACCCAGTACTTC.

This clone occurred a few times. CDR3 sequence (DNA): TGCAGCGTTGTGCCAGACATTGCCGGGGAGCTGTTTTTT. It translates to CSVVPDIAGELFF. The genes are TRBV29-1 and TRBJ2-2, with D hard to call. V was cut by 4 bases and J by 6 bases, with 12 bases left in between. Germline assignment: CDR1 SQVTM and CDR2 ANQGSEA. The CDR3 consists of 13 residues.

The chain employs TRBV7-9 and TRBJ2-3, with 10 bases aligning to TRBD2. This CDR3 spans 15 amino acids. J lost 1 base, V lost 3 bases, and 1 base had no gene match. Germline V gene lookup returns CDR1 SEHNR and CDR2 FQNEAQ (reference sequence). CDR3 residues: CASSFGTSGTDTQYF. The CDR3, as DNA: TGTGCCAGCAGCTTCGGGACTAGCGGCACAGATACGCAGTATTTT.

In this sample, this clone turned up a few times. The gene calls are TRBV7-6 and TRBJ2-7; TRBD2 aligns across 11 bases. V shed 5 bases, J shed 2 bases, and the junction held 2 bases outside the gene matches. The CDR3 consists of 14 residues. Per the germline V gene, CDR1 is SGHVS and CDR2 is FNYEAQ. The CDR3 protein is CASSKLAGAYEQYF. CDR3 DNA sequence: TGTGCCAGCAGCAAACTAGCGGGGGCCTACGAGCAGTACTTC.

This clone was counted between two and nine times. CDR3 residues: CAGGTSGRAGTDTQYF. CDR3 DNA: TGTGCCGGGGGGACTAGCGGGAGGGCCGGAACAGATACGCAGTATTTT. The rearrangement links TRBV10-3 to TRBJ2-3; TRBD2 matches 16 bases. V lost 11 bases and J lost 3; bases outside the gene matches: 8. Germline V CDR1 and CDR2: ENHRY, SYGVKD. The CDR3 consists of 16 residues.

This clone has just a few counts. The chain has TRBV27 and TRBJ1-1; D remains ambiguous. The CDR3 extends over 13 amino acids. In germline, CDR1 is MNHEY, CDR2 SMNVEV (reference sequence). V dropped 3 bases and J dropped 10 bases, with 15 bases sitting between them. The CDR3 DNA is TGTGCCAGCAGTTTCGACTCCTCGACGGGAGCTTTCTTT. It specifies CASSFDSSTGAFF.

This clone was seen only a few times. Other DNA sequences in this specimen translate into the identical CDR3. Here the CDR3 DNA reads TGTGCCAGCAGCCCTGGGACTAGCACAGATACGCAGTATTTT. Translating it yields CASSPGTSTDTQYF. V usage is TRBV7-9 and J usage is TRBJ2-3; a weak D match, TRBD2 (6 bases). V was shortened by 5 bases and J by 0 bases, with 9 bases between the two germline ends. The CDR3 is 14 amino acids. Germline CDR1 and CDR2: SEHNR and FQNEAQ (reference sequence).

J is TRBJ2-1 and V is TRBV29-1; 8 bases are shared with TRBD1. Per the germline V gene, CDR1 is SQVTM and CDR2 is ANQGSEA. The length of the CDR3 is 13 residues. Trimming took 7 bases from V and 8 from J; bases not matched to a gene: 10. The chain's CDR3 is CSAGQGRSDEQFF. As DNA, the CDR3 is TGCAGCGCCGGACAGGGCCGATCGGATGAGCAGTTCTTC.

The chain recombines TRBV14 with TRBJ2-1; 9 positions match TRBD2. The CDR3 loop spans 16 amino acids. V gave up 3 bases and J gave up 7 bases; unmatched junction bases: 10. The germline V gene encodes CDR1 SGHDN and CDR2 FVKESK. CDR3 sequence reads: CASSHFPRGRANEQFF. The CDR3 DNA reads as TGTGCCAGCAGCCACTTCCCCCGCGGGAGGGCTAATGAGCAGTTCTTC.

The chain uses TRBV6-1 and TRBJ2-1, with D perhaps matching TRBD2 (5 bases). The length of the CDR3 is 13 residues. With 6 bases removed from V and 6 bases from J, the gap between germline ends came to 12 bases. Germline V CDR1 and CDR2: MNHNS, SASEGT. Here the CDR3 DNA reads TGTGCCAGCAGGGCGCAAGGGAGCAATGAGCAGTTCTTC. It yields the protein CASRAQGSNEQFF.

The rearrangement joins TRBV20-1 to TRBJ2-2, with D perhaps TRBD1 or TRBD2 (5 bases each). Germline V gene sequence: CDR1 DFQATT, CDR2 SNEGSKA (reference sequence). CDR3 size: 11 residues. Trimming shortened V by 6 bases and J by 13 bases, and 15 bases separated the two germline ends. The CDR3 protein is CSAPDSRGLFF. CDR3 sequence (DNA): TGCAGTGCCCCCGACTCGAGGGGGCTGTTTTTT.

This clone has just a few counts. V and J are TRBV5-1 and TRBJ2-3, with 10 bases aligning to TRBD2. J was trimmed by 4 bases and V by 4 bases; bases with no gene match: 6. This CDR3 has 15 amino acids. Germline V gene lookup returns CDR1 SGHRS and CDR2 YFSETQ. In nucleotides, the CDR3 is TGCGCCAGCAGCGTTAGCGGGAGGAGCGCAGATACGCAGTATTTT. Its translation is CASSVSGRSADTQYF.

The chain combines TRBV15 with TRBJ2-7, with D perhaps matching TRBD1 (7 bases). There are 13 residues in the CDR3. Germline V gives CDR1 LNHNV, CDR2 YYDKDF (reference sequence). The V and J ends lost 5 bases and 7 bases respectively, with 15 bases between them. The CDR3 reads CATSRSGGSEQYF. CDR3 in DNA: TGTGCCACCAGCCGCTCAGGGGGGTCAGAGCAGTACTTC.

J is TRBJ2-7 and V is TRBV5-4; unclear D gene. The CDR3 has 15 amino acids. Germline CDR1 and CDR2: SGHNT and YYREEE (reference sequence). V dropped 4 bases and J dropped 4 bases, with 18 bases sitting between them. The CDR3 region is CASSLPKGSSYEQYF. In DNA form, the CDR3 reads TGTGCCAGCAGCCTGCCAAAGGGCAGCTCATACGAGCAGTACTTC. The full variable domain, in which reference TRBV5-4 and TRBJ2-7 provide the parts outside the CDR3, is ETGVTQSPTHLIKTRGQQVTLRCSSQSGHNTVSWYQQALGQGPQFIFQYYREEENGRGNFPPRFSGLQFPNYSSELNVNALELDDSALYLCASSLPKGSSYEQYFGPGTRLTVT.

This chain links TRBV7-9 with TRBJ2-7; 11 nucleotides align to TRBD2. V gave up 6 bases and J gave up 0 bases; unmatched junction bases: 4. The CDR3 covers 15 residues. The germline V gene encodes CDR1 SEHNR and CDR2 FQNEAQ (reference sequence). The chain's CDR3 is CASREGTSGSYEQYF. The DNA of the CDR3 is TGTGCCAGCAGAGAAGGGACTAGCGGCTCCTACGAGCAGTACTTC.

The table lists this clone with a few counts. CDR3 nucleotides: TGTGCCAGCAGCCAAGCCCAGGCACACTACAATGAGCAGTTCTTC. Its translation: CASSQAQAHYNEQFF. The chain employs TRBV4-2 and TRBJ2-1, with D unclear. Germline CDR1 LGHNA, CDR2 YNFKEQ. There are 15 residues in the CDR3. Trimming took 1 base from V and 3 from J, leaving 10 bases between them.

This clone has a handful of counts. The chain couples TRBV7-2 to TRBJ2-3; tentatively, D is TRBD1 (6 bases). Trimming cost V 3 bases and J 0 bases, with 10 bases left between them. CDR1 SGHTA and CDR2 FQGNSA come from the germline V gene. This CDR3 region has 15 residues. The CDR3 bases are TGTGCCAGCAGCTTGGACAGAGTTAGCACAGATACGCAGTATTTT. Its protein is CASSLDRVSTDTQYF.

This chain connects TRBV7-3 to TRBJ2-6; D remains unclear. The CDR3 spans 19 residues. Trimming removed 5 bases at V and 0 bases at J, with 20 bases between. Per germline, CDR1 SGHTA and CDR2 FQGTGA. DNA for the CDR3: TGTGCCAGCAGCCCGCAAAGAATACTGGTCTTCTCTGGGGCCAACGTCCTGACTTTC. This encodes CASSPQRILVFSGANVLTF. The full variable domain, its missing parts supplied by reference TRBV7-3 and TRBJ2-6, is GAGVSQTPSNKVTEKGKYVELRCDPISGHTALYWYRQSLGQGPEFLIYFQGTGAADDSGLPNDRFFAVRPEGSVSTLKIQRTERGDSAVYLCASSPQRILVFSGANVLTFGAGSRLTVL.